This T cell receptor beta chain was sequenced during a study of control samples from healthy donors and cancer patients. This table comes from immunoSEQ multiplex PCR, and its TCRdb copy is limited to in-frame clones, with some not included. The sample has about 410,000 clones, 75% to 95% seen once; the top ten hold around 6.8%. CDR3 length: 15 amino acids. The germline V and J ends were trimmed by 5 bases and 3 bases, with 16 bases remaining between them. Germline V gene lookup returns CDR1 SGHTA and CDR2 FQGTGA. The chain is built from TRBV7-3 and TRBJ1-1; TRBD1 is a possible D gene (5 bases). The receptor was derived from a man aged 35-49 years with head and neck cancer. The sequencing sample was made of PBMCs. As DNA, the CDR3 is TGTGCCAGCAGCCGGGGCCCAAAAGGGGACACTGAAGCTTTCTTT. This encodes CASSRGPKGDTEAFF.